These 30 T cell receptor beta chains were all obtained from the same sample, sequenced in a study of early T cells in non-severe SARS-CoV-2 infection. TCRdb recomputed calls from the 5' RACE reads with MiXCR, one row per CDR3 protein. The profile shows 55,000 to 65,000 distinct CDR3 sequences, over 7.5% of them singletons. Sequenced sample: whole blood. The receptors were sampled from an adult who was a healthcare worker with PCR-confirmed SARS-CoV-2 infection or an uninfected control (not recorded which).

Points on this clonotype: A much more abundant neighbour one base away suggests this may be a read error. The chain links TRBV5-6 to TRBJ2-7; TRBD1 matches 7 bases. Germline-derived CDR1 and CDR2 are SGHDT and YYEEEE. This CDR3 has 19 amino acids. The ends lost 4 bases at V and 4 bases at J; junction bases unmatched: 23. The CDR3 sequence is CASSGTGTVRLLPSYEQYF. The DNA for the CDR3 is TGTGCCAGCAGCGGAACCGGGACAGTCAGACTCCTACCGTCTTACGAGCAGTACTTC.

The chain combines TRBV7-3 with TRBJ2-5; the match to TRBD2 covers 7 bases. The junction had 8 bases not matched to a gene; V was cut back by 5 bases and J by 2 bases. This CDR3 comprises 15 residues. The germline CDR1 and CDR2 sequences are SGHTA and FQGTGA. The CDR3 DNA reads TGTGCCAGCAGCCCACTGGGGGGGGAACAAGAGACCCAGTACTTC. Protein sequence: CASSPLGGEQETQYF. Combining the CDR3 with reference TRBV7-3 and TRBJ2-5 gives the whole variable domain GAGVSQTPSNKVTEKGKYVELRCDPISGHTALYWYRQSLGQGPEFLIYFQGTGAADDSGLPNDRFFAVRPEGSVSTLKIQRTERGDSAVYLCASSPLGGEQETQYFGPGTRLLVL.

This clonotype was recorded at least ten times. The J gene is TRBJ2-2, the V gene TRBV14; 10 bases fit TRBD2. The CDR3 is made up of 15 amino acids. J gave up 7 bases and V 5 bases, and 7 bases lay outside the gene matches. Per the germline V gene, CDR1 is SGHDN and CDR2 is FVKESK. The CDR3 loop reads CASSKVAGGHGELFF. CDR3 DNA: TGTGCCAGCAGCAAAGTAGCGGGAGGTCACGGGGAGCTGTTTTTT. The full variable domain, with the rest looked up from reference TRBV14 and TRBJ2-2, is EAGVTQFPSHSVIEKGQTVTLRCDPISGHDNLYWYRRVMGKEIKFLLHFVKESKQDESGMPNNRFLAERTGGTYSTLKVQPAELEDSGVYFCASSKVAGGHGELFFGEGSRLTVL.

V is TRBV12-3 or TRBV12-4 and J is TRBJ1-4, with D uncertain. V lost 2 bases, J lost 5 bases, and 9 bases lay in between. The CDR3 is 14 amino acids. The CDR3 DNA sequence: TGTGCCAGCAGTTTATCCCTGAGAAATGAAAAACTGTTTTTT. This sequence encodes CASSLSLRNEKLFF.

The V call is TRBV18, the J call TRBJ1-2; no clear D gene. Germline V CDR1 and CDR2: KGHSH, LQKENI. V gave up 5 bases and J gave up 4 bases, with 14 bases separating them. CDR3 length: 14 residues. As DNA, the CDR3 is TGTGCCAGCTCATCCCAAACGGTCCTCTATGGCTACACCTTC. Amino acid sequence: CASSSQTVLYGYTF.

In DNA form, the CDR3 reads TGCAGCGTTGAAAACAGGGGAGGCACTGAAGCTTTCTTT. It is translated as CSVENRGGTEAFF. This chain joins TRBV29-1 and TRBJ1-1, with TRBD1 matching over 7 bases. J was trimmed by 4 bases and V by 2 bases; bases with no gene match: 4. This CDR3 comprises 13 residues. CDR1 is SQVTM and CDR2 is ANQGSEA in the germline V gene. The entire variable domain, with the rest obtained from reference TRBV29-1 and TRBJ1-1, is as follows: SAVISQKPSRDICQRGTSLTIQCQVDSQVTMMFWYRQQPGQSLTLIATANQGSEATYESGFVIDKFPISRPNLTFSTLTVSNMSPEDSSIYLCSVENRGGTEAFFGQGTRLTVV.

This clonotype has ten or more counts. The chain uses TRBV6-5 and TRBJ1-3, with 7 bases identical to TRBD1. The junction had 8 bases not matched to a gene; V was cut back by 6 bases and J by 3 bases. Germline lookup yields CDR1 MNHEY and CDR2 SVGAGI. This CDR3 has 15 residues. As DNA, the CDR3 is TGTGCCAGCAGGCGAAAAGGGACAGATGGAAACACCATATATTTT. It is translated as CASRRKGTDGNTIYF.

This clonotype was recorded at least ten times. V is TRBV7-3 and J is TRBJ1-5; D is possibly TRBD1 (6 bases). Looked up from germline, CDR1 is SGHTA and CDR2 is FQGTGA. Trimming cost V 1 base and J 2 bases, with 18 bases left between them. The length of the CDR3 is 18 residues. The DNA of the CDR3 is TGTGCCAGCAGCTTAAGGAAAACGGACAGTCGGCGCAATCAGCCCCAGCATTTT. Translating gives CASSLRKTDSRRNQPQHF.

The J gene is TRBJ2-4, the V gene TRBV5-4; 7 bases map to TRBD2. The CDR3 loop spans 17 amino acids. The V segment lost 2 bases and the J segment 8 bases; nucleotides outside the gene matches: 16. Germline V gene lookup returns CDR1 SGHNT and CDR2 YYREEE (reference sequence). The CDR3 reads CASSFGGSGPTGDIQYF. For the CDR3, the DNA is TGTGCCAGCAGCTTTGGAGGTAGCGGGCCAACAGGTGACATTCAGTACTTC.

This clonotype was found many times. V usage is TRBV7-9 and J usage is TRBJ2-7, with a tentative D call TRBD2 (6 bases). With 5 bases removed from V and 6 bases from J, the gap between germline ends came to 11 bases. The germline gives CDR1 SEHNR, CDR2 FQNEAQ (reference sequence). The CDR3 is 12 residues long. CDR3 protein: CASSPEGTEQYF. As DNA, the CDR3 is TGTGCCAGCAGCCCGGAGGGGACCGAGCAGTACTTC.

The V and J genes are TRBV10-3 and TRBJ2-3; 7 bases map to TRBD2. CDR1 and CDR2 from the germline V gene are ENHRY and SYGVKD. V lost 4 bases and J lost 1; bases outside the gene matches: 2. This CDR3 has 14 amino acids. In DNA, the CDR3 is TGTGCCATCAGTGGGCTAGCGGGCACAGATACGCAGTATTTT. Translating it yields CAISGLAGTDTQYF.

The table lists this clonotype with a few counts. The chain carries TRBV30 and TRBJ1-6, with D unresolved. Germline values: CDR1 GTSNPN, CDR2 SVGIG (reference sequence). Trimming cost V 5 bases and J 5 bases, with 13 bases left between them. This CDR3 contains 14 residues. CDR3 bases: TGTGCCTGGGGGAGGGCAGCCGATAATTCACCCCTCCACTTT. Protein: CAWGRAADNSPLHF.

In regard to this clonotype: Possible read error: a much larger clone is one base away. This CDR3 is CASSVQALAKNIQYF. CDR3 nucleotides: TGTGCCAGCAGTGTACAGGCTCTAGCCAAAAACATTCAGTACTTC. The rearrangement links TRBV6-1 to TRBJ2-4; D is possibly TRBD1 (5 bases). Trimming pared 4 bases from V and 0 bases from J, leaving 10 bases between. The germline CDR1 and CDR2 sequences are MNHNS and SASEGT. This CDR3 contains 15 residues.

A few counts support this clonotype. V gene TRBV20-1 combines with J gene TRBJ1-2, with D possibly TRBD1 on 6 matching bases. V was shortened by 7 bases and J by 1 base, with 13 bases between the two germline ends. There are 13 residues in the CDR3. Germline-derived CDR1 and CDR2 are DFQATT and SNEGSKA (reference sequence). The CDR3 nucleotides are TGCAGTGTGTGGGACACCGATAACTATGGCTACACCTTC. It encodes CSVWDTDNYGYTF.

This clonotype showed up many times. The chain combines TRBV20-1 with TRBJ1-1; D is undetermined. This CDR3 is built from 11 residues. CDR1 is DFQATT and CDR2 is SNEGSKA in the germline V gene (reference sequence). This CDR3 reads CRFTRYTEAFF. The DNA for the CDR3 is TGCAGGTTTACACGGTACACTGAAGCTTTCTTT.

The sample holds many counts of this clonotype. V gene TRBV24-1 combines with J gene TRBJ2-1; TRBD2 matches 10 bases. CDR3 length: 17 residues. J gave up 0 bases and V 3 bases, and 4 bases lay outside the gene matches. Germline V gene data show CDR1 as KGHDR and CDR2 as SFDVKD. For the CDR3, the DNA is TGTGCCACCAGTGATGGTACTAGCGGGGCCTCCTACAATGAGCAGTTCTTC. It specifies CATSDGTSGASYNEQFF.

This clonotype was seen at least ten times. This chain connects TRBV6-2 or TRBV6-3 to TRBJ2-2; D is uncertain. Germline V gene lookup returns CDR1 MNHEY and CDR2 SVGEGT. This CDR3 has 13 residues. V lost 2 bases to trimming and J lost 4 bases, with 5 bases between them. The CDR3 nucleotides are TGTGCCAGCAGTTACGGTGGCACCGGGGAGCTGTTTTTT. Translated, it gives CASSYGGTGELFF.

This chain uses TRBV9 with TRBJ1-1, with D tentatively TRBD1 (5 bases). CDR3 length: 13 amino acids. V was trimmed by 4 bases and J by 7 bases, leaving 14 bases between them. Germline V lookup: CDR1 SGDLS, CDR2 YYNGEE. The CDR3 reads CASSTSPGGEAFF. The CDR3 coding sequence is TGTGCCAGCAGCACCAGCCCCGGGGGTGAAGCTTTCTTT.

This clonotype has only a few counts. The J gene is TRBJ2-3, the V gene TRBV7-9; 8 nucleotides agree with TRBD1. Germline assignment: CDR1 SEHNR and CDR2 FQNEAQ (reference sequence). V dropped 5 bases and J dropped 9; count of bases not matched to a gene: 4. The CDR3 extends over 12 amino acids. CDR3 bases: TGTGCCAGCAGCATTAGACAGGGGACGCAGTATTTT. It is translated as CASSIRQGTQYF.

This clonotype occurred a few times. The rearrangement links TRBV29-1 to TRBJ2-1; D might be TRBD2 (6 bases). V lost 5 bases, J lost 3 bases, and 11 bases lay in between. Germline loops: CDR1 SQVTM, CDR2 ANQGSEA. The CDR3 length is 13 residues. The CDR3 reads CSVPGGNYNEQFF. CDR3 DNA sequence: TGCAGCGTTCCCGGCGGGAACTACAATGAGCAGTTCTTC.

There are many counts of this clonotype. The V gene is TRBV23-1, the J gene TRBJ2-3; D gene uncertain. Being an ORF, TRBV23-1 has a function that is uncertain. V was pared by 0 bases and J by 4 bases, with 5 bases between. The CDR3 runs to 13 residues. The CDR3 nucleotides read TGCGCCAGCAGTCAATCGGGTCCAGATACGCAGTATTTT. Translated: CASSQSGPDTQYF.

J is TRBJ2-7 and V is TRBV3-1; D is ambiguous. The CDR3 extends over 13 amino acids. V lost 3 bases to trimming and J lost 6 bases, with 12 bases between them. Germline-derived CDR1 and CDR2 are LGHDT and YNNKEL (reference sequence). The DNA of the CDR3 is TGTGCCAGCAGCCAGCCGGGCCTCTTCGAGCAGTACTTC. This codes for CASSQPGLFEQYF.

Judged by abundance, this clonotype is medium-sized. V usage is TRBV6-4 and J usage is TRBJ2-1, with 7 bases fitting TRBD2. The CDR3 spans 13 residues. Germline V gives CDR1 MRHNA, CDR2 SNTAGT. The ends lost 4 bases at V and 5 bases at J; junction bases unmatched: 2. The CDR3 loop reads CASSAGLHNEQFF. DNA for the CDR3: TGTGCCAGCAGTGCGGGACTACACAATGAGCAGTTCTTC.

This clonotype was seen at least ten times. CDR3 in amino acids: CASSGLAGYNEQFF. As DNA, the CDR3 is TGTGCCAGCAGCGGACTAGCGGGATACAATGAGCAGTTCTTC. This sequence joins TRBV12-3 or TRBV12-4 and TRBJ2-1, with 12 bases fitting TRBD2. V lost 6 bases to trimming and J lost 4 bases; unmatched junction nucleotides: 1. This CDR3 has 14 amino acids.

In this sample, this clonotype turned up many times. The CDR3 nucleotides read TGTGCCAGCTCCCTCGTACAGGGGGGCGGCTACACCTTC. Translated, it gives CASSLVQGGGYTF. The chain uses TRBV12-3 or TRBV12-4 and TRBJ1-2, with TRBD1 matching over 8 bases. This CDR3 has 13 amino acids. Trimming took 8 bases from V and 8 from J; bases not matched to a gene: 10.

The rearrangement uses TRBV27 and TRBJ2-1; TRBD2 is a possible D gene (5 bases). CDR3 length equals 16 residues. Germline assignment: CDR1 MNHEY and CDR2 SMNVEV (reference sequence). V lost 7 bases and J lost 0, with 16 bases in between. The DNA for the CDR3 is TGTGCCAGCACCCCCCTGGGAGAAAGCTCCTACAATGAGCAGTTCTTC. The encoded protein is CASTPLGESSYNEQFF.

There are many counts of this clonotype. The genes are TRBV5-1 and TRBJ2-5, with 12 bases fitting TRBD2. The V gene's germline CDR1 is SGHRS and CDR2 YFSETQ. The V segment lost 2 bases and the J segment 1 base; nucleotides outside the gene matches: 6. This CDR3 is 17 amino acids long. In nucleotides, the CDR3 is TGCGCCAGCAGCTTACAACTAGCGGGAGGTACCCAAGAGACCCAGTACTTC. It is translated as CASSLQLAGGTQETQYF.

At least ten counts were recorded for this clonotype. The chain joins TRBV25-1 to TRBJ2-3; 9 bases are shared with TRBD2. After removal of 5 bases from V and 2 bases from J, the junction contained 5 bases not matched to a gene. The CDR3 is made up of 15 amino acids. Germline V gene lookup returns CDR1 MGHDK and CDR2 SYGVNS. The CDR3 here is CASSTIAGVTDTQYF. CDR3 DNA: TGTGCCAGCAGTACAATAGCGGGAGTCACAGATACGCAGTATTTT.

This clonotype was recorded at least ten times. The CDR3 bases are TGCGCCAGCAGCACGACAGGGGATTATAATTCACCCCTCCACTTT. This codes for CASSTTGDYNSPLHF. This sequence joins TRBV5-1 and TRBJ1-6, with TRBD1 matching over 8 bases. Trimming cost V 4 bases and J 4 bases; bases outside gene matches: 4. The CDR3 is 15 amino acids. Germline V CDR1 and CDR2: SGHRS, YFSETQ.

The V gene is TRBV12-5, the J gene TRBJ2-1; D may correspond to TRBD1 or TRBD2 (6 bases each). The ends were cut back, 1 base at V and 8 bases at J, with 12 bases in the middle. This CDR3 has 14 amino acids. Germline values: CDR1 LGHNT, CDR2 FRNRAP. DNA for the CDR3: TGTGCTAGTGGTTTGGGACTAGGGGGTGATGAGCAGTTCTTC. It codes for CASGLGLGGDEQFF. The variable domain in full, completed from reference TRBV12-5 and TRBJ2-1, reads DARVTQTPRHKVTEMGQEVTMRCQPILGHNTVFWYRQTMMQGLELLAYFRNRAPLDDSGMPKDRFSAEMPDATLATLKIQPSEPRDSAVYFCASGLGLGGDEQFFGPGTRLTVL.